A selection of T cell receptor beta chains follows, all from one sample in a study of naive and memory T cell subsets. TCRdb re-analysed the UMI-ligation and nested PCR reads in MiXCR, keeping a single row per CDR3 protein. The sample has about 90,000 distinct CDR3 sequences; about 11% are singletons. The material sequenced was naive CD4+ T cells from blood. The receptors were sampled from a human donor in good health. Each CDR3 is given with its conserved first and last residue. Each record gives: V gene, CDR3 protein.

>TRBV20-1
CSAPLSSYNSPLHF
>TRBV10-3
CAISEGQYYTEAFF
>TRBV20-1
CSALVRDRGYNEQFF
>TRBV5-4
CASSPGRTSGNTIYF
>TRBV7-2
CASSPKSGANVLTF
>TRBV7-6
CASSPEGAVSYGYTF
>TRBV10-3
CAISVTSGGNEQFF
>TRBV29-1
CSVLQGRANEQFF
>TRBV12-3/TRBV12-4
CASSLPDRAYEQYF
>TRBV7-9
CASSPSGNTIYF
>TRBV11-1
CASRPRLGVTDTQYF
>TRBV2
CASRLQGPGNTIYF
>TRBV3-1
CASSQGRSEETQYF
>TRBV6-2/TRBV6-3
CASSTGSTEAFF
>TRBV12-3/TRBV12-4
CASTSRSGFGDTQYF
>TRBV12-3/TRBV12-4
CASSPKSRGQGSKQYF
>TRBV19
CASSISKGGELFF
>TRBV14
CASSQGFSRGTDTQYF
>TRBV20-1
CSAIRDRGRTFPAQHF
>TRBV19
CASSSPGKRGNEQFF
>TRBV7-3
CASSYQPLDTDTQYF
>TRBV2
CASSGQGGNTEAFF
>TRBV6-2/TRBV6-3
CASSYSSGTDTQYF
>TRBV7-2
CASSSGPKPGQGKWTDTQYF
>TRBV7-9
CASSSQGTWAKNIQYF
>TRBV12-3/TRBV12-4
CASRFSGGWDTQYF
>TRBV29-1
CSVGGVLLETQYF